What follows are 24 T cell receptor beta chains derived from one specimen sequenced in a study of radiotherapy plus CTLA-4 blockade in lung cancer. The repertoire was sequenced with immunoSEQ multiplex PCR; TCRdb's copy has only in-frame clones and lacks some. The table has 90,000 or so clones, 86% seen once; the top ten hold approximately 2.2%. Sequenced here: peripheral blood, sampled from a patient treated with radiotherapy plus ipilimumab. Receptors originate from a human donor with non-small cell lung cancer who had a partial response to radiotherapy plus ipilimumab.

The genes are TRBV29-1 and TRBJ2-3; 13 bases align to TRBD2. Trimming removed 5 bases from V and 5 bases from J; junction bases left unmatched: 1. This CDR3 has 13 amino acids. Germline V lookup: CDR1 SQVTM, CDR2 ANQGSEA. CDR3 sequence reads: CSVRLAGGDTQYF. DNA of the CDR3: TGCAGCGTTCGACTAGCGGGAGGAGATACGCAGTATTTT.

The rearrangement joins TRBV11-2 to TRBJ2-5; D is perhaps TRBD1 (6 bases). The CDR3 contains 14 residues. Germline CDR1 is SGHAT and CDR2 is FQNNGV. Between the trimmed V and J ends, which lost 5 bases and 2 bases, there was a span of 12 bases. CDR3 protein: CASSPRGPQETQYF. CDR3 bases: TGTGCCAGCAGCCCCAGGGGACCTCAAGAGACCCAGTACTTC.

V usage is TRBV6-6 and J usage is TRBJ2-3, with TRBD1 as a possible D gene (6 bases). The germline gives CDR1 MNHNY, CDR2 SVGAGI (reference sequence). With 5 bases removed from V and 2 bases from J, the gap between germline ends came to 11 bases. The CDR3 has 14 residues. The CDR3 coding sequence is TGTGCCAGCAGTAGGGGGAGAGACACAGATACGCAGTATTTT. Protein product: CASSRGRDTDTQYF.

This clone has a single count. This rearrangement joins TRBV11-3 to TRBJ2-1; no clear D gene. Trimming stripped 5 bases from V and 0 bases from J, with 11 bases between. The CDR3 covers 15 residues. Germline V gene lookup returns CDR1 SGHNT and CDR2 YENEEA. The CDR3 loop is CASSDGFSSYNEQFF. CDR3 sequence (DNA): TGTGCCAGCAGCGACGGGTTTAGCTCCTACAATGAGCAGTTCTTC. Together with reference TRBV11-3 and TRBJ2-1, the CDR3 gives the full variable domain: EAGVVQSPRYKIIEKKQPVAFWCNPISGHNTLYWYLQNLGQGPELLIRYENEEAVDDSQLPKDRFSAERLKGVDSTLKIQPAELGDSAVYLCASSDGFSSYNEQFFGPGTRLTVL.

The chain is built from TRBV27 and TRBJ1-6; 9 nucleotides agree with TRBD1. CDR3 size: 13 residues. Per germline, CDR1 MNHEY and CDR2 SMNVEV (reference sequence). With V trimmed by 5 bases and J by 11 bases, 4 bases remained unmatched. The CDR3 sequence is CASSERTGAPLHF. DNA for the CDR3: TGTGCCAGCAGTGAGCGGACAGGGGCACCCCTCCACTTT.

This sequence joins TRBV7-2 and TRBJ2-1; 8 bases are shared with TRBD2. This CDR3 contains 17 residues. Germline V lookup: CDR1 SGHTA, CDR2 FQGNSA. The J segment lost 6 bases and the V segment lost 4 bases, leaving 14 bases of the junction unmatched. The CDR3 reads CASSSDPGLERSNEQFF. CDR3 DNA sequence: TGTGCCAGCAGCTCCGACCCGGGACTAGAGAGGTCCAATGAGCAGTTCTTC.

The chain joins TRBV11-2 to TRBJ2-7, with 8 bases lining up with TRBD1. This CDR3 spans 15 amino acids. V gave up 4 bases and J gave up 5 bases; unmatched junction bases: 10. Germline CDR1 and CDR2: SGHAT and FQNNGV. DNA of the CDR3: TGTGCCAGCAGCTCGTCCGGGACAGGCTCTAACGAGCAGTACTTC. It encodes CASSSSGTGSNEQYF.

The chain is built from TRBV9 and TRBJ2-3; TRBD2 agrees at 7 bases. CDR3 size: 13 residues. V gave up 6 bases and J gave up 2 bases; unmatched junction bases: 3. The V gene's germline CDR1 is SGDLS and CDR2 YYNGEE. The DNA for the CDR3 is TGTGCCAGCAACCAGCGGGACACAGATACGCAGTATTTT. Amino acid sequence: CASNQRDTDTQYF.

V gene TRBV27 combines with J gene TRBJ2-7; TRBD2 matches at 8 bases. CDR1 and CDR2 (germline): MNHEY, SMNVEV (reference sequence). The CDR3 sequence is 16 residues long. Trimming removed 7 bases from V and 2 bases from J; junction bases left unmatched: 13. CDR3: CASTLSGASGPYEQYF. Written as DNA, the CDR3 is TGTGCCAGCACCCTAAGTGGGGCTAGCGGGCCCTACGAGCAGTACTTC.

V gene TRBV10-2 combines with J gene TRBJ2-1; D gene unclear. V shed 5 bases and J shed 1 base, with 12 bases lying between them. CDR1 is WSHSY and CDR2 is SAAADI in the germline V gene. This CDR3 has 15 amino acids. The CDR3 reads CASSLLVSSYNEQFF. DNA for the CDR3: TGCGCCAGCAGTCTGTTAGTGTCATCCTACAATGAGCAGTTCTTC.

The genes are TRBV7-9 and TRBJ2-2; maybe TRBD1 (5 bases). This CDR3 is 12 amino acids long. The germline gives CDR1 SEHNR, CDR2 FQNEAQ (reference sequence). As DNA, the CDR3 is TGTGCAAGGGGTGGGAACACCGGGGAGCTGTTTTTT. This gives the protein CARGGNTGELFF. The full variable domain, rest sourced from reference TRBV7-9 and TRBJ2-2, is DTGVSQNPRHKITKRGQNVTFRCDPISEHNRLYWYRQTLGQGPEFLTYFQNEAQLEKSRLLSDRFSAERPKGSFSTLEIQRTEQGDSAMYLCARGGNTGELFFGEGSRLTVL.

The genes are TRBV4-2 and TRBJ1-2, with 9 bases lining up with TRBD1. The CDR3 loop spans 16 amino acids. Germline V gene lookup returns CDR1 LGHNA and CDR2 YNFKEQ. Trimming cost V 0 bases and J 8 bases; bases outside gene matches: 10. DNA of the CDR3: TGTGCCAGCAGCCAAGAAGTTCCGGGACAGGGTGGCGGCTACACCTTC. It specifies CASSQEVPGQGGGYTF.

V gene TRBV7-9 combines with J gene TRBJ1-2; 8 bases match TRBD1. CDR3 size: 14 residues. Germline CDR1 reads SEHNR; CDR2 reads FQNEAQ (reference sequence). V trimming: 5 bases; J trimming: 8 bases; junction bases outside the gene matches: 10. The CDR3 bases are TGTGCCAGCAGCCTCTGGACAGGGATCGAGGGCTACACCTTC. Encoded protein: CASSLWTGIEGYTF. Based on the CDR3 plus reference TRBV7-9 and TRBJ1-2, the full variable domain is DTGVSQNPRHKITKRGQNVTFRCDPISEHNRLYWYRQTLGQGPEFLTYFQNEAQLEKSRLLSDRFSAERPKGSFSTLEIQRTEQGDSAMYLCASSLWTGIEGYTFGSGTRLTVV.

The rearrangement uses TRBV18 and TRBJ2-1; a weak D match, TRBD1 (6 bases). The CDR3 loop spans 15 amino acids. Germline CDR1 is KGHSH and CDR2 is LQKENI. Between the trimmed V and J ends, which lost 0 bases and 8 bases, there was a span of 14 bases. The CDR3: CASSPPLPGEDEQFF. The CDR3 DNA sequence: TGTGCCAGCTCACCACCACTTCCAGGGGAAGATGAGCAGTTCTTC.

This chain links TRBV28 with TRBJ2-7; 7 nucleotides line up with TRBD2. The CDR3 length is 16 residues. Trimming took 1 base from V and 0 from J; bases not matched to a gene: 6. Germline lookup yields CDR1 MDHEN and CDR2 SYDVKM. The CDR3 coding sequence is TGTGCCAGCAGTTTATCGCCTAGCGGAGGCTCCTACGAGCAGTACTTC. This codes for CASSLSPSGGSYEQYF.

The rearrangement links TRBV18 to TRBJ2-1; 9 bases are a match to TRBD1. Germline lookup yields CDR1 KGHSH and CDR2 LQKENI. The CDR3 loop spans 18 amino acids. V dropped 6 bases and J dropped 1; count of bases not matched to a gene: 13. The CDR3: CASSGTGKGRGSYNEQFF. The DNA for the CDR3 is TGTGCCAGCTCGGGGACAGGGAAGGGACGGGGGTCCTACAATGAGCAGTTCTTC.

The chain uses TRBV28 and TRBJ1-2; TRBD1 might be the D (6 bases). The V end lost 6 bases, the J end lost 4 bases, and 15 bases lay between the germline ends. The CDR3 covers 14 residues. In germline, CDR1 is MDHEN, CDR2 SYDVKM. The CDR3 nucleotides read TGTGCCAGCAGCCCTAGGGACAAGGGCTATGGCTACACCTTC. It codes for CASSPRDKGYGYTF.

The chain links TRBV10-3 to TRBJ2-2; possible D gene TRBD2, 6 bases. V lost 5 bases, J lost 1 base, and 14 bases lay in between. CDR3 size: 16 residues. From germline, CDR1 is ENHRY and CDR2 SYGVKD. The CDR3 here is CAISPILAENTGELFF. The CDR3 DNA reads TGTGCCATCAGTCCCATTTTAGCGGAGAACACCGGGGAGCTGTTTTTT.

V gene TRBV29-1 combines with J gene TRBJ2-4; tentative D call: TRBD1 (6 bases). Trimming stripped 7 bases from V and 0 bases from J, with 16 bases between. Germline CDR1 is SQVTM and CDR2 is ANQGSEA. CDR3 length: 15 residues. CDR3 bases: TGCAGCGCGAACGGACAGCCTTTAGCCAAAAACATTCAGTACTTC. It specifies CSANGQPLAKNIQYF.

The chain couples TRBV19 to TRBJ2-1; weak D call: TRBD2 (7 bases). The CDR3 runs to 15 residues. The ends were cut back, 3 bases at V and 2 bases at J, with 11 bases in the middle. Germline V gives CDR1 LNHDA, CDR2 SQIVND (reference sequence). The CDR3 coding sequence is TGTGCCAGTAGTATGGGGGGGGCGCCCTACAATGAGCAGTTCTTC. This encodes CASSMGGAPYNEQFF. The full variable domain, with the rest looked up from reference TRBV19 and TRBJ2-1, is DGGITQSPKYLFRKEGQNVTLSCEQNLNHDAMYWYRQDPGQGLRLIYYSQIVNDFQKGDIAEGYSVSREKKESFPLTVTSAQKNPTAFYLCASSMGGAPYNEQFFGPGTRLTVL.

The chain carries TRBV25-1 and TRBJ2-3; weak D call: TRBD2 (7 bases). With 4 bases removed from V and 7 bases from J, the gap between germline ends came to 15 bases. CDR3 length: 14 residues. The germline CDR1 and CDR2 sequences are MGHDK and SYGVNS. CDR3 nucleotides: TGTGCCAGCAGTGTAGGGGGGGGAGAGTATACGCAGTATTTT. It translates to CASSVGGGEYTQYF.

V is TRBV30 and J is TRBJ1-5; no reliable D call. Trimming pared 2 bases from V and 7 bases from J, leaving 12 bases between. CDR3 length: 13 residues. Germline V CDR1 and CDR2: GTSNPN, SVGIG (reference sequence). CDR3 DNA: TGTGCCTGGAGTCTGGATGGGAGCCAGCCCCAGCATTTT. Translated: CAWSLDGSQPQHF.

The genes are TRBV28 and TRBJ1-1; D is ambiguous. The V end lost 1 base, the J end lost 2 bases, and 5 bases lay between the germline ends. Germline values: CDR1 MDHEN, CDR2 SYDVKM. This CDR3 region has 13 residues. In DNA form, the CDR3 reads TGTGCCAGCAGTTTATCCCTTAACACTGAAGCTTTCTTT. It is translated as CASSLSLNTEAFF.

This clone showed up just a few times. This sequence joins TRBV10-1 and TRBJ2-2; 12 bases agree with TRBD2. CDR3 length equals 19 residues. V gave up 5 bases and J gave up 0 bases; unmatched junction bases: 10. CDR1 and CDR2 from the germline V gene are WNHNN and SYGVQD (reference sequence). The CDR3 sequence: CASSSPTSGRGANTGELFF. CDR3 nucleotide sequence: TGCGCCAGCAGTTCACCGACTAGCGGGAGAGGGGCGAACACCGGGGAGCTGTTTTTT.